This T cell receptor (beta chain) was observed in a study of response to subunit inactivated influenza vaccine. TCRdb itself ran the RT-PCR reads through MiXCR, one entry per CDR3 protein. Of 500,000 to 550,000 distinct CDR3 sequences in the sample, 6% to 9% were seen once. In this sample, this clonotype turned up a few times. Antigen unknown. J lost 0 bases, V lost 5 bases, and 5 bases had no gene match. This CDR3 comprises 14 residues. CDR1 and CDR2 (germline): DFQATT, SNEGSKA (reference sequence). Study outcomes and limitations: New T cells are recruited in small numbers by each seasonal influenza vaccination, according to the authors' suggestion.

This clonotype was obtained from a man aged 50 to 75 who received an inactivated influenza vaccine. The specimen was PBMCs from blood, collected about 23 months after vaccination. This rearrangement joins TRBV20-1 to TRBJ2-3, with 7 nucleotides matching TRBD1. In DNA, the CDR3 is TGCAGTGCTCTCGAGGGGGCCAGCACAGATACGCAGTATTTT. The encoded protein is CSALEGASTDTQYF.